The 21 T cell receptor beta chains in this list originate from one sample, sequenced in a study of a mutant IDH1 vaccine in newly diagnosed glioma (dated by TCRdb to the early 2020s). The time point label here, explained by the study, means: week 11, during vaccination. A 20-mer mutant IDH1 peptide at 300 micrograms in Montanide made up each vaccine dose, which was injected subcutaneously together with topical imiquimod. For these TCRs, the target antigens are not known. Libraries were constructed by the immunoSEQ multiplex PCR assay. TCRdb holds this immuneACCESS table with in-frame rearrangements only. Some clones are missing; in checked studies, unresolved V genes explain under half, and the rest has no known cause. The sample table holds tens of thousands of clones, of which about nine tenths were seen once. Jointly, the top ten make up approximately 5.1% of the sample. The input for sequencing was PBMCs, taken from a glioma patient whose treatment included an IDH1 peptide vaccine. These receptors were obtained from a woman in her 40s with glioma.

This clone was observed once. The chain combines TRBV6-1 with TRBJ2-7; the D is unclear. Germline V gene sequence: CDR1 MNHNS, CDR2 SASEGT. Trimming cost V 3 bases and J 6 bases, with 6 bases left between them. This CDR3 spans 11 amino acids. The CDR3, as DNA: TGTGCCAGCAGTGACGGAATCGAGCAGTACTTC. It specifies CASSDGIEQYF.

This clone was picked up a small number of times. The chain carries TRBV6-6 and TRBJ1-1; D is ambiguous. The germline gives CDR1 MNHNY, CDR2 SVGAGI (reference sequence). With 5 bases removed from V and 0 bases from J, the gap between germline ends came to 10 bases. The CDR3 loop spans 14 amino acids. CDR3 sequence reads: CASSKGSLNTEAFF. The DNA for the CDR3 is TGTGCCAGCAGTAAAGGGAGCTTGAACACTGAAGCTTTCTTT.

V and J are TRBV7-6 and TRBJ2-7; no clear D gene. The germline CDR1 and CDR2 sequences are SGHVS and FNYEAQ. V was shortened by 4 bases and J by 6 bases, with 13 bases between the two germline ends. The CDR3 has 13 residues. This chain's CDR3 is CASSSYSSFEQYF. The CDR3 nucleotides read TGTGCCAGCAGCTCCTATTCTAGTTTCGAGCAGTACTTC.

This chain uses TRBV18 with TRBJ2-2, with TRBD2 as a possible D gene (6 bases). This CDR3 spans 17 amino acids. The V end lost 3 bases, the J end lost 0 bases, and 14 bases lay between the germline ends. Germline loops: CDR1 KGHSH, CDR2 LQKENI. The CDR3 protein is CASSPSFGGTNTGELFF. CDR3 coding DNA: TGTGCCAGCTCACCCTCCTTCGGGGGTACGAACACCGGGGAGCTGTTTTTT.

The CDR3 loop is CAWVVEGAYQPQHF. The CDR3 nucleotides read TGTGCCTGGGTCGTGGAGGGGGCCTATCAGCCCCAGCATTTT. The chain uses TRBV30 and TRBJ1-5; 7 bases align to TRBD1. Per germline, CDR1 GTSNPN and CDR2 SVGIG (reference sequence). V shed 5 bases and J 5 bases; nucleotides not matched to a gene: 9. The CDR3 is 14 residues long.

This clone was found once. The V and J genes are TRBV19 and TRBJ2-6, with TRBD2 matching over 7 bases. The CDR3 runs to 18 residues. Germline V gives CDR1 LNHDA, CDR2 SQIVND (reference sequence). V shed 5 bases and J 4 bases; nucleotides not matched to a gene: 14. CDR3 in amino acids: CASSPLWEGTGGANVLTF. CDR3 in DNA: TGTGCCAGTAGTCCCCTCTGGGAGGGGACTGGGGGGGCCAACGTCCTGACTTTC.

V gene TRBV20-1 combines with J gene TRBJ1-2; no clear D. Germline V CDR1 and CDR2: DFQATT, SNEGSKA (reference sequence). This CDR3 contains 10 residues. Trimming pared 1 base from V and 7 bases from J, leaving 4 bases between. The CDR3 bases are TGCAGTGCTAGAGCCGGTGGCTACACCTTC. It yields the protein CSARAGGYTF.

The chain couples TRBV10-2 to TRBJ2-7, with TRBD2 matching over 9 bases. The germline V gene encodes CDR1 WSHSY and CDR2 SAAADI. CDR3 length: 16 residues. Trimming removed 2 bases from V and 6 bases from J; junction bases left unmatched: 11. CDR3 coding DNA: TGCGCCAGCAGTGAGACGAAGCGGGGGGAAGTTGGCGAGCAGTACTTC. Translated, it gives CASSETKRGEVGEQYF.

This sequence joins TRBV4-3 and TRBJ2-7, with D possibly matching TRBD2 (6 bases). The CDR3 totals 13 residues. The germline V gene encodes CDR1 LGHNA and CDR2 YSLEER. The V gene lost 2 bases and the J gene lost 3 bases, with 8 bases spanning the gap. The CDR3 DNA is TGCGCCAGCAGCCAAAGGGGAGGCTACGAGCAGTACTTC. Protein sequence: CASSQRGGYEQYF.

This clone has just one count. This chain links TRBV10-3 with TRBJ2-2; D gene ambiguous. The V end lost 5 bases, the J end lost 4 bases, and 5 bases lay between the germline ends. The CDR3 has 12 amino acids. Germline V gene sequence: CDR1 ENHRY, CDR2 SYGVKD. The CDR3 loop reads CAISTVTGELFF. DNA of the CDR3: TGTGCCATCAGTACTGTCACCGGGGAGCTGTTTTTT.

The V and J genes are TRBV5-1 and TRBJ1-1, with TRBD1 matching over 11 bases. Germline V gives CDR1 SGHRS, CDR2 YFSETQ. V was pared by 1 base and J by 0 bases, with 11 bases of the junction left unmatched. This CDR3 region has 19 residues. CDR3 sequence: CASSLWGLGTGGLNTEAFF. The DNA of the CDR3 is TGCGCCAGCAGCTTGTGGGGTTTGGGGACAGGGGGTTTGAACACTGAAGCTTTCTTT.

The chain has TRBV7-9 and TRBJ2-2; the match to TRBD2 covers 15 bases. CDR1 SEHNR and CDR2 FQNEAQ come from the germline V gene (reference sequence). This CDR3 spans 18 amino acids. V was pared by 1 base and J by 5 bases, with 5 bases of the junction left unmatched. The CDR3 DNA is TGTGCCAGCAGCTTAGGGACTAGCGGGAGGGCCGGAACCGGGGAGCTGTTTTTT. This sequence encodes CASSLGTSGRAGTGELFF.

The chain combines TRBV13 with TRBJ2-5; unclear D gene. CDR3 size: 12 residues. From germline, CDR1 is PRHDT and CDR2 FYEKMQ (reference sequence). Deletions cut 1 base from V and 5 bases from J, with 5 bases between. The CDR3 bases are TGTGCCAGCAGCTTAGTGGATGAGACCCAGTACTTC. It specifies CASSLVDETQYF.

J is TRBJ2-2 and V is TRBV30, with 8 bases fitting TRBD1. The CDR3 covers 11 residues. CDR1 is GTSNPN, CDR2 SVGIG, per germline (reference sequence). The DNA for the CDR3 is TGTGCTTCGGGACAGGCCGGGGAGCTGTTTTTT. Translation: CASGQAGELFF.

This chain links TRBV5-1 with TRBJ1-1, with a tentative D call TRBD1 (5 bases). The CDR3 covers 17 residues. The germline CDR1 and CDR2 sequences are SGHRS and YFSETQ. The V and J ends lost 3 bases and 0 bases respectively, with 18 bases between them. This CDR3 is CASSSTRDVFMNTEAFF. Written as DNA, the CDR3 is TGCGCCAGCAGCTCGACTAGGGACGTTTTCATGAACACTGAAGCTTTCTTT.

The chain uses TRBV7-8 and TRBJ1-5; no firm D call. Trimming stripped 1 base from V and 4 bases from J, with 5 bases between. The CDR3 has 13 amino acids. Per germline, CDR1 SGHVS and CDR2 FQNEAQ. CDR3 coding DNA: TGTGCCAGCAGCTTAGTTACGAATCAGCCCCAGCATTTT. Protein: CASSLVTNQPQHF.

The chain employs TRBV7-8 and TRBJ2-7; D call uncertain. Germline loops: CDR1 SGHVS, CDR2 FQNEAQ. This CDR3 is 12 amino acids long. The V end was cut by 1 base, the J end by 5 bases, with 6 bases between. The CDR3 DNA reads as TGTGCCAGCAGCTTAGGTGGGGACGAGCAGTACTTC. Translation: CASSLGGDEQYF.

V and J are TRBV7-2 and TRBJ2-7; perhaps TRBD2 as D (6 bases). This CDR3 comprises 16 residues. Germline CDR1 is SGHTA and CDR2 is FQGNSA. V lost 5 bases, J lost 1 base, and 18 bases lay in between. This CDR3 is CASSSTGGSRSYEQYF. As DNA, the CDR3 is TGTGCCAGCAGCAGTACCGGGGGTTCGAGGTCCTACGAGCAGTACTTC.

This CDR3 reads CASSQEQIGYNEQFF. The CDR3 coding sequence is TGCGCCAGCAGCCAAGAGCAGATAGGGTACAATGAGCAGTTCTTC. This chain links TRBV4-1 with TRBJ2-1; D is ambiguous. Germline V CDR1 and CDR2: MGHRA, YSYEKL. V was shortened by 0 bases and J by 4 bases, with 10 bases between the two germline ends. CDR3 length equals 15 residues.

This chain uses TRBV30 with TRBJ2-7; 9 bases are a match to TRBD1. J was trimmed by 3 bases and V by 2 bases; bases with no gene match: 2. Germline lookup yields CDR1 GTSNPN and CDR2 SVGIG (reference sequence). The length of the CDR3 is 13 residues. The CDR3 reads CAWSTGGNYEQYF. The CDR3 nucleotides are TGTGCCTGGAGTACAGGGGGCAACTACGAGCAGTACTTC.

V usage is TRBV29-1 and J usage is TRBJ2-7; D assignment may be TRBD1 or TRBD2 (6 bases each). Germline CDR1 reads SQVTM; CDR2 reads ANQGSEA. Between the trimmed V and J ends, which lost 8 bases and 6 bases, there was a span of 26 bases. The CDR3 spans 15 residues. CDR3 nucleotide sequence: TGCAGCCTGGTGGGGGGCACTACTGAGGGGCGCGAGCAGTACTTC. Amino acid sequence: CSLVGGTTEGREQYF.